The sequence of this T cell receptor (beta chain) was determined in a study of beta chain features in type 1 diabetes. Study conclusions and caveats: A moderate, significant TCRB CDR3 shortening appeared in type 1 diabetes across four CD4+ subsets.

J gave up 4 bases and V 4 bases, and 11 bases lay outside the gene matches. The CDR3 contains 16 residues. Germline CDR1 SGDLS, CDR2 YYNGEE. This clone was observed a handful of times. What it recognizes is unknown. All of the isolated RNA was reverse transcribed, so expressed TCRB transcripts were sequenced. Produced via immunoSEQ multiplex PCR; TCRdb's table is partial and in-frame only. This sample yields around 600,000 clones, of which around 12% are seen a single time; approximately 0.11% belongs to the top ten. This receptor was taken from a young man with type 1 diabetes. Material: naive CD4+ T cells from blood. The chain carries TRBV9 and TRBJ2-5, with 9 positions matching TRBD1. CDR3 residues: CASSSTERTGVETQYF. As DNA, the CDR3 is TGTGCCAGCAGCTCAACGGAAAGGACAGGGGTAGAGACCCAGTACTTC.